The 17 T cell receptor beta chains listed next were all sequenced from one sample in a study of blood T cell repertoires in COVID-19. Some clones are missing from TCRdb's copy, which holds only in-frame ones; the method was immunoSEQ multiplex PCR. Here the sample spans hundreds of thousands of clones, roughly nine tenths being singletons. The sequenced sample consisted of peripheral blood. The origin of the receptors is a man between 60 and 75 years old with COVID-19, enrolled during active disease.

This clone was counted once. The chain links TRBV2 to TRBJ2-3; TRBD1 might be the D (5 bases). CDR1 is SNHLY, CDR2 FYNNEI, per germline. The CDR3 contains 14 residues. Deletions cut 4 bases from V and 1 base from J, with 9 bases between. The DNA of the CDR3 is TGTGCCAGCAGTGTAGTCAGGGGCACAGATACGCAGTATTTT. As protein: CASSVVRGTDTQYF.

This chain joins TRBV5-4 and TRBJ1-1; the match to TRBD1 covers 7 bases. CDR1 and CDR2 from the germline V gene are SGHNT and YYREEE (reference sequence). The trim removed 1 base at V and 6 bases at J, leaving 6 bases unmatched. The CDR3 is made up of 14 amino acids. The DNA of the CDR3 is TGTGCCAGCAGCTTGAAAGGGGGCCGGTCTGAAGCTTTCTTT. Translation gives CASSLKGGRSEAFF.

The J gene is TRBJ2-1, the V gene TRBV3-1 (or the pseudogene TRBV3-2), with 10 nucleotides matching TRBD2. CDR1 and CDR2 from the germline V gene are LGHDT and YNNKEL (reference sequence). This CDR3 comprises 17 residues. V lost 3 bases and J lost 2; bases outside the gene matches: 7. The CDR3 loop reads CASSHRGSGGAYNEQFF. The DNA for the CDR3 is TGTGCCAGCAGCCACCGGGGAAGCGGGGGGGCCTACAATGAGCAGTTCTTC.

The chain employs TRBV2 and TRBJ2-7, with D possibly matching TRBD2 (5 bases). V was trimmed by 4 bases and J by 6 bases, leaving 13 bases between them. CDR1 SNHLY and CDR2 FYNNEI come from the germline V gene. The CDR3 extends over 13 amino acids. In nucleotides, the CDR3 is TGTGCCAGCAGTGCCGGCCGGGAAGGCGAGCAGTACTTC. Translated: CASSAGREGEQYF.

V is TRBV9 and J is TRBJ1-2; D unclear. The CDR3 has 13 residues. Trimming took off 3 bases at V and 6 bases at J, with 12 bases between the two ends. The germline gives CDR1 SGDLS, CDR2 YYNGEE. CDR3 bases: TGTGCCAGCAGCGCGACCTACAGACATGGCTACACCTTC. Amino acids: CASSATYRHGYTF.

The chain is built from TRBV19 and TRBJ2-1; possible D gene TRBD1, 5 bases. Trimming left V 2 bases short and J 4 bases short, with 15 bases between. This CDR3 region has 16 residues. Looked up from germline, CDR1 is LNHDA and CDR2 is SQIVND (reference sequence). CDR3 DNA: TGTGCCAGTAGTATACTGGCAGCCCCAGGGTACAATGAGCAGTTCTTC. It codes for CASSILAAPGYNEQFF. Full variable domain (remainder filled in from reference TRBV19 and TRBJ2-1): DGGITQSPKYLFRKEGQNVTLSCEQNLNHDAMYWYRQDPGQGLRLIYYSQIVNDFQKGDIAEGYSVSREKKESFPLTVTSAQKNPTAFYLCASSILAAPGYNEQFFGPGTRLTVL.

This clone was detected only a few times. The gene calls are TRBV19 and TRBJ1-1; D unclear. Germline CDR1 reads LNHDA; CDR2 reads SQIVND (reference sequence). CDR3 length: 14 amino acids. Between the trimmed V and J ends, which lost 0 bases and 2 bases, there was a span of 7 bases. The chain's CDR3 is CASSIESRNTEAFF. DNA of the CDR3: TGTGCCAGTAGTATAGAGAGTCGAAACACTGAAGCTTTCTTT.

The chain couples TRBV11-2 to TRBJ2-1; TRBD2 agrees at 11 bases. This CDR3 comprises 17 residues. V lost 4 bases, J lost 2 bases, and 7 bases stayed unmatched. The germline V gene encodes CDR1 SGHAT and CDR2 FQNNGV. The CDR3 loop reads CASSSRLAGPPYNEQFF. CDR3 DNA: TGTGCCAGCAGCTCCAGACTAGCGGGGCCTCCCTACAATGAGCAGTTCTTC.

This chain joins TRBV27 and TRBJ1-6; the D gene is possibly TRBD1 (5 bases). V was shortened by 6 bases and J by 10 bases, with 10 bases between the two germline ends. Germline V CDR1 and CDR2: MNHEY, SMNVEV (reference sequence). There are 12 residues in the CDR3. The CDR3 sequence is CASSDRSSPLHF. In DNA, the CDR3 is TGTGCCAGCAGCGACAGATCCTCACCCCTCCACTTT.

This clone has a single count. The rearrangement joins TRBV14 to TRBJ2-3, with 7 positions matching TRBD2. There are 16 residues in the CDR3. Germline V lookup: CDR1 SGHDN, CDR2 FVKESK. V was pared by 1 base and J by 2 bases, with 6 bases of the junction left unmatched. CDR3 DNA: TGTGCCAGCAGCCAAGGATCGGGACTAAACACAGATACGCAGTATTTT. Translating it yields CASSQGSGLNTDTQYF.

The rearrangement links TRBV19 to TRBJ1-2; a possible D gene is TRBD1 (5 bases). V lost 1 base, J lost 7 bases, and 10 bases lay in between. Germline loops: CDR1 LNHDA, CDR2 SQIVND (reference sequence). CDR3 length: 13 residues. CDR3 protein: CASSIVAGPGYTF. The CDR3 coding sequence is TGTGCCAGTAGTATAGTAGCAGGGCCTGGCTACACCTTC. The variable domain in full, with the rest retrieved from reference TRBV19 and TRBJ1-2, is DGGITQSPKYLFRKEGQNVTLSCEQNLNHDAMYWYRQDPGQGLRLIYYSQIVNDFQKGDIAEGYSVSREKKESFPLTVTSAQKNPTAFYLCASSIVAGPGYTFGSGTRLTVV.

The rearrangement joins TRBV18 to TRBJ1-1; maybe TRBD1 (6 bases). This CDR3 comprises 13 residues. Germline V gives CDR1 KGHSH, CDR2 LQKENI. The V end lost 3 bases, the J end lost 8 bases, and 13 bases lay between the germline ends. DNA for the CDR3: TGTGCCAGCTCACCCGAATTTGACAGGGAAGCTTTCTTT. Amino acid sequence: CASSPEFDREAFF.

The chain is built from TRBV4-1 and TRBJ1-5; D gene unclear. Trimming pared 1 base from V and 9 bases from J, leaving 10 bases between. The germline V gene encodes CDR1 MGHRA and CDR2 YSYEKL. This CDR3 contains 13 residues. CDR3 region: CASSQVLTGPQHF. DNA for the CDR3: TGCGCCAGCAGCCAAGTACTGACGGGGCCCCAGCATTTT.

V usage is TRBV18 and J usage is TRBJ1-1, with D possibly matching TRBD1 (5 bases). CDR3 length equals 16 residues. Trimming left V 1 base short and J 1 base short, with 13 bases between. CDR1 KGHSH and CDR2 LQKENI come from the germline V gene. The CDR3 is CASSPREGTSNTEAFF. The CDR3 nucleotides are TGTGCCAGCTCACCACGGGAAGGGACTTCGAACACTGAAGCTTTCTTT.

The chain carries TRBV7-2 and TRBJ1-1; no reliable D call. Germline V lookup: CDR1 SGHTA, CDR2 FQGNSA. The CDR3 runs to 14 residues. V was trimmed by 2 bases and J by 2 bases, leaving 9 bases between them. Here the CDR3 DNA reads TGTGCCAGCAGCTTATGGGGAGTCAACACTGAAGCTTTCTTT. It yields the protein CASSLWGVNTEAFF.

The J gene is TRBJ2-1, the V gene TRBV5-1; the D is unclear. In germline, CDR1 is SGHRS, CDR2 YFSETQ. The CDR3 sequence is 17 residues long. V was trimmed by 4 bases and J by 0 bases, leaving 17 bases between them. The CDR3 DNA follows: TGCGCCAGCAGCCCCCGGCCGGTTTCTAGCTCCTACAATGAGCAGTTCTTC. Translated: CASSPRPVSSSYNEQFF. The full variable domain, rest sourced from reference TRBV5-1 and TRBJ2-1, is KAGVTQTPRYLIKTRGQQVTLSCSPISGHRSVSWYQQTPGQGLQFLFEYFSETQRNKGNFPGRFSGRQFSNSRSEMNVSTLELGDSALYLCASSPRPVSSSYNEQFFGPGTRLTVL.

The CDR3 spells CASSPSTSRTYEQYF. The CDR3, as DNA: TGTGCCAGCTCACCATCGACTAGCAGAACCTACGAGCAGTACTTC. This chain joins TRBV18 and TRBJ2-7; 7 bases match TRBD2. Germline trimming cut 2 bases from V and 2 bases from J; bases unmatched to any gene: 6. The CDR3 length is 15 residues. The germline CDR1 and CDR2 sequences are KGHSH and LQKENI.